This TCR beta chain was obtained from a study of blood T cells in healthy people across ages. In the study overall: There was about one barcoded beta molecule captured by template switching per two T cells.

A second about 7 to 12 cycle PCR used barcoded and J-beta primers. Individual samples furnished no less than 2.5 million CDR3-containing paired-end reads apiece. MiXCR, run by TCRdb on the 5' RACE reads, gives a single entry per CDR3 protein. The sample contains about 1.8 million distinct CDR3 sequences, approximately 50% of which appear only once. Germline CDR1 and CDR2: SGHRS and YFSETQ. V was clipped by 2 bases and J by 6 bases; unmatched bases: 13. The CDR3 length is 17 residues. The total RNA that was extracted per sample amounted to at least 5.5 micrograms. Material for sequencing was blood. The chain employs TRBV5-1 and TRBJ2-1, with 8 bases that match TRBD2. The sequence was obtained from a middle-aged woman in good health. CDR3 in amino acids: CASSFGGARGGLNEQFF. The CDR3 DNA is TGCGCCAGCAGCTTTGGGGGAGCCCGGGGGGGCCTCAATGAGCAGTTCTTC.